This T cell receptor (beta chain) was captured in a study of blood T cell repertoires in COVID-19. About the research overall: Some COVID-19 samples were acute and others convalescent; all came from the United States, Italy and Spain. T cells, B-cell-depleted T cells, or PBMCs supplied cDNA or gDNA.

In its sample, this clone was seen once. With V trimmed by 5 bases and J by 2 bases, 12 bases remained unmatched. Germline V gene lookup returns CDR1 MNHEY and CDR2 SVGEGT. The CDR3 contains 18 residues. Source study methods: Scientists estimated how many nucleated cells there were by amplifying reference gene primers. TCRdb's copy holds only in-frame clones and misses some; the assay was immunoSEQ multiplex PCR. Clonal size and the V and J genes are those of that table, whereas D and trimming came from the DNA. The sample comprises under 350,000 clones, 86% of which are singletons, and roughly 4% rests with the top ten. Participants came from roughly 24 US areas, aged roughly 18 to 89 years.

The sample consisted of PBMCs or T cells enriched from blood (not recorded which). J is TRBJ1-5 and V is TRBV6-2 or TRBV6-3, with TRBD1 matching 10 bases. The origin of this receptor is a woman in her thirties or forties with acute COVID-19. The CDR3 sequence: CASSPQGQGLWGNQPQHF. CDR3 DNA: TGTGCCAGCAGTCCCCAGGGACAGGGGTTATGGGGCAATCAGCCCCAGCATTTT.